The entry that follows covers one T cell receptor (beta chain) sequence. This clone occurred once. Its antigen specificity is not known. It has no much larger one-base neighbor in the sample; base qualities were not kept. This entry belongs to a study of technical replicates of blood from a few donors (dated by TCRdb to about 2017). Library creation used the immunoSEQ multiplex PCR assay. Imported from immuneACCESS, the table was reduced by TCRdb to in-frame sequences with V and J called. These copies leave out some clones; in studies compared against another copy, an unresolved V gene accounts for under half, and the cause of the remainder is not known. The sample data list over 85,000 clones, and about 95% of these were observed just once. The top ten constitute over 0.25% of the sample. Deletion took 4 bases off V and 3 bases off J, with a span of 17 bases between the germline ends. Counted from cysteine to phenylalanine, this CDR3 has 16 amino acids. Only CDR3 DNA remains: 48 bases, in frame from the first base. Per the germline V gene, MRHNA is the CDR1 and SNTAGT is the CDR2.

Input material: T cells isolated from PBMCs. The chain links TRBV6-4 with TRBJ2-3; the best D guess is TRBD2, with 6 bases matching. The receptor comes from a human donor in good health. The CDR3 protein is CASSASLAEPTDTQYF. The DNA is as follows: TGTGCCAGCAGTGCCTCCTTAGCGGAACCAACAGATACGCAGTATTTT.